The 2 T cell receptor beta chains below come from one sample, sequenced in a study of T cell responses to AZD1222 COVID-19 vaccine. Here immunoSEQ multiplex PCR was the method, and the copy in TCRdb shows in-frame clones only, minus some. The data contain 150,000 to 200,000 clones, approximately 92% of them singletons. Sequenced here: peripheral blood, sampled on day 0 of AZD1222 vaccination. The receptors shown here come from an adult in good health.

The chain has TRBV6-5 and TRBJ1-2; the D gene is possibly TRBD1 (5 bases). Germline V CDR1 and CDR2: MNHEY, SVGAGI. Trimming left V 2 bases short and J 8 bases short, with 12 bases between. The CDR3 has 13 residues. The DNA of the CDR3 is TGTGCCAGCAGTTACGGGACCCCTGAAGGCTACACCTTC. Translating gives CASSYGTPEGYTF.

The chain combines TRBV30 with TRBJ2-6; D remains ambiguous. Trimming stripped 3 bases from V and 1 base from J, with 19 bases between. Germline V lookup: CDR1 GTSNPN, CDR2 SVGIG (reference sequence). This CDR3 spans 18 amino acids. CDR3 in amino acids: CAWRKLPLGGSGANVLTF. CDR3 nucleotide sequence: TGTGCCTGGAGGAAGCTACCTTTGGGTGGATCTGGGGCCAACGTCCTGACTTTC.